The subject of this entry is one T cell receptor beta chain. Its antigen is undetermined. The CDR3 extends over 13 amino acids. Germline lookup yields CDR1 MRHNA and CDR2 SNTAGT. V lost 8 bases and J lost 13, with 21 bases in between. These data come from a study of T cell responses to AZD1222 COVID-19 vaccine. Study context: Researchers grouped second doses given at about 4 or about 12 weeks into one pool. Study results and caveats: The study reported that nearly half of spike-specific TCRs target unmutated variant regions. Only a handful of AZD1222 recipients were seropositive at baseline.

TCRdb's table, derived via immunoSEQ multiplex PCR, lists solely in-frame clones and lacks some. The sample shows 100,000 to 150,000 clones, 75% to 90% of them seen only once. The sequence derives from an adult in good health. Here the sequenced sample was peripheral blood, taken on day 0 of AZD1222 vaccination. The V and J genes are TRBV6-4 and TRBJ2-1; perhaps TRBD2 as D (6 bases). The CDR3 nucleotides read TGTGCCAGCTCCGCTCTGTCCGGGACTCTACAGTTCTTC. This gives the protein CASSALSGTLQFF.